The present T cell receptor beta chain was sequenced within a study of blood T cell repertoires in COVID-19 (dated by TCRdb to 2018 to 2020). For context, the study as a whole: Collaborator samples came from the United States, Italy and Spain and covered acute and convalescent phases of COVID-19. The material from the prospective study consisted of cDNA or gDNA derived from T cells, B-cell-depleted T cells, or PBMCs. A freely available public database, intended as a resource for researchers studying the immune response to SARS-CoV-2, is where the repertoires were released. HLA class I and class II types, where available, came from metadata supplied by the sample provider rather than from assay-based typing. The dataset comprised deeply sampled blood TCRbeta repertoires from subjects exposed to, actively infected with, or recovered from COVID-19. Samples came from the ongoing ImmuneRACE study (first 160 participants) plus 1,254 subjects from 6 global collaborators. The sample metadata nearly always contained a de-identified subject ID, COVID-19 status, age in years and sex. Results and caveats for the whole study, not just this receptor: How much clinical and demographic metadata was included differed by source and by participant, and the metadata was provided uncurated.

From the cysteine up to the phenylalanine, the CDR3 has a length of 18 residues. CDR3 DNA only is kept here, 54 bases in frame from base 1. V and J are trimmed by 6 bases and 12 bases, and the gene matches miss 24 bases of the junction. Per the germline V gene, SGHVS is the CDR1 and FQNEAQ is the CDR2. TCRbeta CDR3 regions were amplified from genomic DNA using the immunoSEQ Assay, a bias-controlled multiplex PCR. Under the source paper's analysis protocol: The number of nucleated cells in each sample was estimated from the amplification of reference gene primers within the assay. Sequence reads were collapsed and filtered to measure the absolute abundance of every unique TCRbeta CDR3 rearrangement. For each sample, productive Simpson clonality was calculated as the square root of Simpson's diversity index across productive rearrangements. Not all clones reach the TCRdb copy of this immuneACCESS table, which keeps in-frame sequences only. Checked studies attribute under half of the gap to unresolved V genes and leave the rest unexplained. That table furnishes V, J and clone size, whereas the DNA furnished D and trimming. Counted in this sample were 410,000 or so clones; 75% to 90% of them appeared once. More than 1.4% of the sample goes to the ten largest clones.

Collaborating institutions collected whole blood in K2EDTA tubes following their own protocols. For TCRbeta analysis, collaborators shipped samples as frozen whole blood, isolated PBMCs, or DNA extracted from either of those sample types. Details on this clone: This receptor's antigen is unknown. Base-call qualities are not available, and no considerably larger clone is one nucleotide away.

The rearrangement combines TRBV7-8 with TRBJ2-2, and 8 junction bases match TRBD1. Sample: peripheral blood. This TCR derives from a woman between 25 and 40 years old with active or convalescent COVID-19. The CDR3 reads CASRTSRQGHPPPGKLFF. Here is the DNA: TGTGCCAGCAGGACGTCGAGACAGGGGCATCCCCCACCGGGAAAGCTGTTTTTT.